A few counts support the clone carrying this T cell receptor beta chain. The CDR3 totals 17 residues. The germline gives CDR1 KGHSH, CDR2 LQKENI. V was pared by 4 bases and J by 8 bases, with 26 bases between. These data belong to a study of response to subunit inactivated influenza vaccine. Using its own MiXCR run on the RT-PCR reads, TCRdb lists one record per CDR3 protein. Of about 540,000 distinct CDR3 sequences listed, 14% are singletons. The receptor was isolated from a man in his forties or fifties who received an inactivated influenza vaccine. The sample consisted of PBMCs from blood, taken about 13 days after vaccination. The V gene is TRBV18, the J gene TRBJ1-2, with a tentative D call TRBD1 (5 bases). The CDR3 DNA reads as TGTGCCAGCTCACGTCGGAATACCGGGACGGAAACGGGCGGCTACACCTTC. This encodes CASSRRNTGTETGGYTF. Full variable domain (missing parts from reference TRBV18 and TRBJ1-2): NAGVMQNPRHLVRRRGQEARLRCSPMKGHSHVYWYRQLPEEGLKFMVYLQKENIIDESGMPKERFSAEFPKEGPSILRIQQVVRGDSAAYFCASSRRNTGTETGGYTFGSGTRLTVV.